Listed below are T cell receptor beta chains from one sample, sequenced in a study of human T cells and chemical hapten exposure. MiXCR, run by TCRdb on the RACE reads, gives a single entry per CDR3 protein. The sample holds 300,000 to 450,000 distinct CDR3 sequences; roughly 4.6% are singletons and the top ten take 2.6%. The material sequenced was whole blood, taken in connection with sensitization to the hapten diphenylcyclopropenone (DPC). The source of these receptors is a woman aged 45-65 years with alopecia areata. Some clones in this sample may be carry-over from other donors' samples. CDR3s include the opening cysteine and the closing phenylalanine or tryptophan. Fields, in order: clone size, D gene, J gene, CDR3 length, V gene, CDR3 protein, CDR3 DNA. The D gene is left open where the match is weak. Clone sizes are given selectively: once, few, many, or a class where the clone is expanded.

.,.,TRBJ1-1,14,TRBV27,CASSPYLGDTEAFF,TGTGCCAGCAGTCCATATTTAGGGGACACTGAAGCTTTCTTT
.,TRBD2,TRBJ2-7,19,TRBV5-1,CASSSMGTSGGRSPYEQYF,TGCGCCAGCAGCTCTATGGGGACTAGCGGGGGACGGAGTCCCTACGAGCAGTACTTC
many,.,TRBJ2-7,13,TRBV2,CASSMGEAHEQYF,TGTGCCAGCAGCATGGGGGAGGCCCACGAGCAGTACTTC
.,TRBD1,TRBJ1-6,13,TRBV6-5,CASTGTGVSPLHF,TGTGCCAGCACCGGGACAGGGGTTTCACCCCTCCACTTT
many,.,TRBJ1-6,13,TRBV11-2,CASSLKYNSPLHF,TGTGCCAGCAGCTTAAAATATAATTCACCCCTCCACTTT
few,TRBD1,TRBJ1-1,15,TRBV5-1,CASSQGQVVNAEAFF,TGCGCCAGCAGCCAGGGACAGGTCGTTAACGCTGAAGCTTTCTTT
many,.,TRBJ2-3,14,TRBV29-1,CSVDGESESDTQYF,TGCAGCGTTGATGGGGAATCGGAATCAGATACGCAGTATTTT
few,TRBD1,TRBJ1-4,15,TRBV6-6,CASLPDQGDDEKLFF,TGTGCCAGCCTCCCTGATCAGGGGGATGATGAAAAACTGTTTTTT
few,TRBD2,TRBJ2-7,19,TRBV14,CASSQPGLAGGYPTYEQYF,TGTGCCAGCAGCCAGCCAGGACTAGCGGGAGGTTACCCTACCTACGAGCAGTACTTC
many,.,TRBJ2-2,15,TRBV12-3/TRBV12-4,CASSFFGANTGELFF,TGTGCCAGCAGTTTTTTCGGAGCGAACACCGGGGAGCTGTTTTTT
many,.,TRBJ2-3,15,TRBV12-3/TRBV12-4,CASSSPAAGEDTQYF,TGTGCCAGCAGTTCTCCCGCGGCAGGGGAAGATACGCAGTATTTT
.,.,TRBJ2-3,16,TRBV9,CASSPHPDLEEDTQYF,TGTGCCAGCAGCCCCCACCCGGACCTGGAGGAGGATACGCAGTATTTT
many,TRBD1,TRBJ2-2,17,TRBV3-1,CASSHRTGNLLTGELFF,TGTGCCAGCAGCCATAGGACAGGGAACCTACTAACCGGGGAGCTGTTTTTT
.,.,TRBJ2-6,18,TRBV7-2,CASSLNRLVNSGANVLTF,TGTGCCAGCAGCTTAAACCGACTAGTAAACTCTGGGGCCAACGTCCTGACTTTC
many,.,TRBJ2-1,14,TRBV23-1,CASIGLETYNEQFF,TGCGCCAGCATTGGACTGGAGACCTACAATGAGCAGTTCTTC
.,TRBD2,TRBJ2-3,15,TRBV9,CASSVVAGVTDTQYF,TGTGCCAGCAGCGTAGTAGCGGGAGTTACAGATACGCAGTATTTT
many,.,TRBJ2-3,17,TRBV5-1,CASSSPRTGLSTDTQYF,TGCGCCAGCAGCTCCCCCCGCACGGGCCTTAGCACAGATACGCAGTATTTT
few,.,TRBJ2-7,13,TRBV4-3,CASSQEARLGQYF,TGCGCCAGCAGCCAAGAGGCGAGGCTGGGGCAGTACTTC
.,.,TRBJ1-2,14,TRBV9,CASSVERGTHGYTF,TGTGCCAGCAGCGTAGAACGGGGCACTCATGGCTACACCTTC
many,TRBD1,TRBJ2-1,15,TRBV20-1,CSARETGTAYNEQFF,TGCAGTGCTAGAGAGACCGGGACAGCGTACAATGAGCAGTTCTTC
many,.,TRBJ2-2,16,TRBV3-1,CASSQDTDSYTGELFF,TGTGCCAGCAGCCAAGATACGGACTCTTACACCGGGGAGCTGTTTTTT
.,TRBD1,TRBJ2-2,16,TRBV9,CASSVDRVIGAGELFF,TGTGCCAGCAGCGTCGACAGGGTCATAGGTGCCGGGGAGCTGTTTTTT
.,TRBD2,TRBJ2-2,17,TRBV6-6,CASSYRFGRTNTGELFF,TGTGCCAGCAGTTACAGGTTCGGGAGGACGAACACCGGGGAGCTGTTTTTT
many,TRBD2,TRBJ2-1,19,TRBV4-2,CASRRVGGTSGSPYNEQFF,TGTGCCAGCAGAAGAGTGGGGGGGACTAGCGGGAGCCCCTACAATGAGCAGTTCTTC
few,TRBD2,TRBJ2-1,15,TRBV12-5,CASGQTGTSAYEQFF,TGTGCTAGTGGTCAAACCGGGACTAGTGCGTATGAGCAGTTCTTC
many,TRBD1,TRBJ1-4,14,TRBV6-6,CASKLGGSNEKLFF,TGTGCCAGCAAACTAGGGGGCTCTAATGAAAAACTGTTTTTT
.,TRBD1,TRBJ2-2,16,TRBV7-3,CASSQGQGENTGELFF,TGTGCCAGCAGCCAGGGACAGGGCGAGAACACCGGGGAGCTGTTTTTT
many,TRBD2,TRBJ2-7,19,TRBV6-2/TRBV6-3,CASSYFVGETSGRGYEQYF,TGTGCCAGCAGTTATTTCGTCGGTGAGACTAGCGGGAGAGGGTACGAGCAGTACTTC
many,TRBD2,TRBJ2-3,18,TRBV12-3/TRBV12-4,CASSLVFGTSGSTDTQYF,TGTGCCAGCAGTTTAGTTTTCGGGACTAGCGGTTCCACAGATACGCAGTATTTT
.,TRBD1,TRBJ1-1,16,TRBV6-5,CATRKGTGGEGTEAFF,TGTGCCACCAGAAAAGGGACAGGGGGCGAGGGCACTGAAGCTTTCTTT
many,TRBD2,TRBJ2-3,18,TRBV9,CASSVGRTSGGDLDTQYF,TGTGCCAGCAGCGTAGGTCGGACTAGCGGGGGAGATTTGGATACGCAGTATTTT
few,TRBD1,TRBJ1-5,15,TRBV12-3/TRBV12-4,CASSLAGGVNQPQHF,TGTGCCAGCAGTTTAGCAGGGGGCGTCAATCAGCCCCAGCATTTT